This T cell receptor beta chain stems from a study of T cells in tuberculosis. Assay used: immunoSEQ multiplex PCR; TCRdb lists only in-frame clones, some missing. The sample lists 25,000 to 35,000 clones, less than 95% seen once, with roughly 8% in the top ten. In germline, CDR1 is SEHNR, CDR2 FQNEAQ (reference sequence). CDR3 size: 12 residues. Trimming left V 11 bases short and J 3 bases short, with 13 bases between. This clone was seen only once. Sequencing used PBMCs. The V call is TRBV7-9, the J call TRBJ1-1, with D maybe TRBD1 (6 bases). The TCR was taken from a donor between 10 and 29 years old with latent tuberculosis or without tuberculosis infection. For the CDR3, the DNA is TGTGCCGCAGGGGTGGGGGACACTGAAGCTTTCTTT. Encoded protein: CAAGVGDTEAFF.